This TCR beta chain was captured by sequencing in a study of shared clonotypes between healthy human individuals. Whole-study results and caveats: Shared clonotypes across all four donors exceeded non-shared ones in generation probability. Despite large depth, sorted-subset datasets appeared incompletely sequenced.

For each subset, genomic DNA was distributed in equal portions over several immunoSEQ plates. Produced via immunoSEQ multiplex PCR; TCRdb's table is partial and in-frame only. The sample contains about 2.4 million clones, 93% of which appear only once. This CDR3 contains 13 residues. Per germline, CDR1 SQVTM and CDR2 ANQGSEA. V was pared by 6 bases and J by 2 bases, with 6 bases of the junction left unmatched. With regard to this clone: Its target is unknown.

CD4+ cells were split into CD45RA+ naive and CD45RA-negative memory subsets. V usage is TRBV29-1 and J usage is TRBJ1-2, with 7 bases that match TRBD1. Sequencing was carried out using naive CD4+ T cells from PBMCs. Subset in this sample: CD45RA+ positively selected. This sequence originates from a man aged 18 to 29 in good health. Some clones in this sample may be carry-over from other donors' samples. The CDR3 bases are TGCAGCGTGGCACAGGGGTTCAACTATGGCTACACCTTC. It encodes CSVAQGFNYGYTF.